These 10 T cell receptor beta chains were sequenced from one sample in a study of control samples from healthy donors and cancer patients. Assay: immunoSEQ multiplex PCR; the TCRdb copy retains only in-frame clones and omits some. The data contain about 130,000 clones, approximately 92% of them singletons. The sample consisted of blood. Every receptor here comes from a woman aged 45-65 years in good health.

V is TRBV7-2 and J is TRBJ1-2; TRBD1 matches 10 bases. Trimming cost V 3 bases and J 7 bases; bases outside gene matches: 11. Germline CDR1 SGHTA, CDR2 FQGNSA. The CDR3 length is 16 residues. The CDR3 bases are TGTGCCAGCAGCTTGGGACAGGGGCCGAGGGTAGGTGGCTACACCTTC. It codes for CASSLGQGPRVGGYTF.

The gene calls are TRBV30 and TRBJ2-7; no clear D. The CDR3 spans 13 residues. With 0 bases removed from V and 6 bases from J, the gap between germline ends came to 12 bases. Germline CDR1 and CDR2: GTSNPN and SVGIG (reference sequence). The CDR3 nucleotides are TGTGCCTGGAGTGTAAATTTCGGGTCCGAGCAGTACTTC. This gives the protein CAWSVNFGSEQYF.

The chain is built from TRBV3-1 (or the pseudogene TRBV3-2) and TRBJ1-6; 7 bases fit TRBD1. Germline V gene data show CDR1 as LGHDT and CDR2 as YNNKEL (reference sequence). V was clipped by 4 bases and J by 9 bases; unmatched bases: 6. This CDR3 is 14 amino acids long. In DNA, the CDR3 is TGTGCCAGCAGCCCACGACAGGGCGGTTCACCCCTCCACTTT. Translation: CASSPRQGGSPLHF.

The chain employs TRBV5-6 and TRBJ1-4; D may be TRBD1 (5 bases). The CDR3 sequence is 19 residues long. Trimming took 1 base from V and 9 from J, leaving 28 bases between them. Looked up from germline, CDR1 is SGHDT and CDR2 is YYEEEE. In DNA, the CDR3 is TGTGCCAGCAGCTTGCTTACGGAACTTGGACACCTCTTGGGCCAAAAACTGTTTTTT. Protein sequence: CASSLLTELGHLLGQKLFF. The full variable domain, completed using reference TRBV5-6 and TRBJ1-4, is DAGVTQSPTHLIKTRGQQVTLRCSPKSGHDTVSWYQQALGQGPQFIFQYYEEEERQRGNFPDRFSGHQFPNYSSELNVNALLLGDSALYLCASSLLTELGHLLGQKLFFGSGTQLSVL.

The V gene is TRBV30, the J gene TRBJ2-7; the D is unclear. Germline V gives CDR1 GTSNPN, CDR2 SVGIG (reference sequence). The CDR3 extends over 12 amino acids. V was pared by 4 bases and J by 2 bases, with 9 bases between. Here the CDR3 reads CAWTGGAYEQYF. The CDR3 nucleotides read TGTGCCTGGACAGGTGGGGCCTACGAGCAGTACTTC. The whole variable domain, remainder taken from reference TRBV30 and TRBJ2-7, is SQTIHQWPATLVQPVGSPLSLECTVEGTSNPNLYWYRQAAGRGLQLLFYSVGIGQISSEVPQNLSASRPQDRQFILSSKKLLLSDSGFYLCAWTGGAYEQYFGPGTRLTVT.

V usage is TRBV30 and J usage is TRBJ2-6; 11 nucleotides agree with TRBD2. This CDR3 is 20 amino acids long. Germline lookup yields CDR1 GTSNPN and CDR2 SVGIG (reference sequence). V gave up 5 bases and J gave up 2 bases; unmatched junction bases: 17. In DNA form, the CDR3 reads TGTGCCTGGGGCCGGACTAGCGGGTTTGGACTGGTAGCTGGGGCCAACGTCCTGACTTTC. Encoded protein: CAWGRTSGFGLVAGANVLTF.

CDR3: CASSLAGGNTGELFF. Here the CDR3 DNA reads TGTGCCAGCAGCTTAGCGGGAGGAAACACCGGGGAGCTGTTTTTT. The chain recombines TRBV7-9 with TRBJ2-2, with a weak D call TRBD2 (6 bases). CDR3 length equals 15 residues. The germline V and J ends were trimmed by 0 bases and 2 bases, with 7 bases remaining between them. Looked up from germline, CDR1 is SEHNR and CDR2 is FQNEAQ (reference sequence).

The rearrangement links TRBV25-1 to TRBJ2-7; D gene ambiguous. The CDR3 sequence is 14 residues long. Per germline, CDR1 MGHDK and CDR2 SYGVNS. V gave up 5 bases and J gave up 6 bases, with 17 bases separating them. CDR3 sequence (DNA): TGTGCCAGCAGTAGCATGATCCCGGCCGCCGAGCAGTACTTC. Translating it yields CASSSMIPAAEQYF.

The chain recombines TRBV12-3 or TRBV12-4 with TRBJ1-2; the D is unclear. CDR3 length: 13 amino acids. Trimming shortened V by 6 bases and J by 2 bases, and 10 bases separated the two germline ends. The CDR3 DNA reads as TGTGCCAGCAGGGCCGACGGGAACTATGGCTACACCTTC. Translating it yields CASRADGNYGYTF.

V and J are TRBV7-9 and TRBJ1-2; D not certain. Per germline, CDR1 SEHNR and CDR2 FQNEAQ (reference sequence). This CDR3 comprises 14 residues. V gave up 1 base and J gave up 0 bases, with 6 bases separating them. CDR3 sequence reads: CASSLGSTNYGYTF. CDR3 in DNA: TGTGCCAGCAGCTTAGGGAGTACTAACTATGGCTACACCTTC.